The 24 T cell receptor beta chains below all came from one sample that was sequenced in a study of blood T cells in healthy people across ages. Sample-barcoded 5' priming and a J-beta primer mix drove a second PCR of about 6 to 12 cycles. TCRdb re-derived calls from the 5' RACE reads in MiXCR, one entry per CDR3 protein. The sample lists about 1.7 million distinct CDR3 sequences; 28% were seen once. Sequenced: blood. These receptors were taken from a woman aged 25-40 years in good health.

CDR3 in amino acids: CASSLVGYNTEAFF. The CDR3 bases are TGTGCCAGCAGCTTAGTAGGGTATAACACTGAAGCTTTCTTT. The chain carries TRBV7-9 and TRBJ1-1; D ambiguous. The CDR3 extends over 14 amino acids. Between the trimmed V and J ends, which lost 1 base and 2 bases, there was a span of 8 bases. Germline CDR1 SEHNR, CDR2 FQNEAQ (reference sequence). The full variable domain, completed using reference TRBV7-9 and TRBJ1-1, is DTGVSQNPRHKITKRGQNVTFRCDPISEHNRLYWYRQTLGQGPEFLTYFQNEAQLEKSRLLSDRFSAERPKGSFSTLEIQRTEQGDSAMYLCASSLVGYNTEAFFGQGTRLTVV.

This clonotype was detected a few times. The chain has TRBV7-3 and TRBJ2-3; 9 nucleotides align to TRBD1. Germline V gene sequence: CDR1 SGHTA, CDR2 FQGTGA. V lost 4 bases, J lost 2 bases, and 25 bases stayed unmatched. The CDR3 has 22 amino acids. In nucleotides, the CDR3 is TGTGCCAGCAGCTCCTATAACCAGCCACCTCGGCGGGGGACAGGGAACACAGATACGCAGTATTTT. Translating it yields CASSSYNQPPRRGTGNTDTQYF.

The table lists this clonotype with a few counts. The J gene is TRBJ2-7, the V gene TRBV6-1; TRBD1 agrees at 7 bases. CDR1 and CDR2 (germline): MNHNS, SASEGT. The V and J ends lost 6 bases and 5 bases, in that order; junction bases with no gene match: 10. This CDR3 spans 14 amino acids. The CDR3 bases are TGTGCCAGCAGCGCCGGGACAGCGGTCCACGAGCAGTACTTC. This encodes CASSAGTAVHEQYF.

CDR3 loop: CASSLFEGNEQFF. The CDR3 DNA is TGTGCCAGCAGTTTATTTGAGGGTAATGAGCAGTTCTTC. The chain uses TRBV12-3 or TRBV12-4 and TRBJ2-1; D is perhaps TRBD2 (5 bases). V lost 2 bases and J lost 7, with 9 bases in between. The CDR3 runs to 13 residues.

The sample holds a few counts of this clonotype. The V and J genes are TRBV12-3 or TRBV12-4 and TRBJ2-4; D perhaps matches TRBD1 (5 bases). Between the trimmed V and J ends, which lost 1 base and 4 bases, there was a span of 11 bases. This CDR3 is 15 amino acids long. In DNA form, the CDR3 reads TGTGCCAGCAGTTTAGTACAGGACGGGAAAAACATTCAGTACTTC. This codes for CASSLVQDGKNIQYF.

This chain links TRBV4-3 with TRBJ2-7, with D perhaps matching TRBD1 (5 bases). The CDR3 is 14 residues long. Germline loops: CDR1 LGHNA, CDR2 YSLEER. Trimming removed 1 base at V and 0 bases at J, with 7 bases between. CDR3: CASSQGQSSYEQYF. The CDR3 DNA follows: TGCGCCAGCAGCCAAGGACAGAGCTCCTACGAGCAGTACTTC.

This chain links TRBV2 with TRBJ2-5; D is perhaps TRBD2 (7 bases). The CDR3 loop spans 15 amino acids. Germline CDR1 reads SNHLY; CDR2 reads FYNNEI. V gave up 2 bases and J gave up 3 bases, with 13 bases separating them. In DNA, the CDR3 is TGTGCCAGCAGTGAAAGGGGGGCGGGAGAAGAGACCCAGTACTTC. It codes for CASSERGAGEETQYF.

As regards this clonotype: A much larger clone sits a single nucleotide away, making a read error possible. The chain uses TRBV29-1 and TRBJ2-7, with D tentatively TRBD1 (6 bases). This CDR3 region has 12 residues. Germline V CDR1 and CDR2: SQVTM, ANQGSEA. Trimming cost V 4 bases and J 3 bases, with 10 bases left between them. DNA for the CDR3: TGCAGCGTTGGGACAGCTTGCTACGAGCAGTACTTC. This translates into CSVGTACYEQYF.

This clonotype showed up many times. This chain links TRBV20-1 with TRBJ2-5, with 7 bases fitting TRBD1. The CDR3 is 14 residues long. CDR1 DFQATT and CDR2 SNEGSKA come from the germline V gene (reference sequence). The V and J ends lost 1 base and 5 bases, in that order; junction bases with no gene match: 7. The CDR3, as DNA: TGCAGTGCTAGAGCTCAAACAGGGGACGAGACCCAGTACTTC. Translation: CSARAQTGDETQYF.

Only a few counts were recorded for this clonotype. The chain carries TRBV9 and TRBJ2-1; possible D gene TRBD1, 6 bases. Germline V gene sequence: CDR1 SGDLS, CDR2 YYNGEE. This CDR3 has 14 amino acids. Trimming left V 4 bases short and J 8 bases short, with 16 bases between. This CDR3 is CASSQGHPSDEQFF. CDR3 nucleotide sequence: TGTGCCAGCAGCCAGGGACACCCGTCTGATGAGCAGTTCTTC.

The sample holds a few counts of this clonotype. This chain uses TRBV6-6 with TRBJ2-1; TRBD1 agrees at 11 bases. In germline, CDR1 is MNHNY, CDR2 SVGAGI (reference sequence). This CDR3 is 16 amino acids long. J lost 6 bases, V lost 2 bases, and 6 bases had no gene match. In DNA form, the CDR3 reads TGTGCCAGCAGTTACACAGGACAGGGGGCTCCCAATGAGCAGTTCTTC. Residues: CASSYTGQGAPNEQFF.

The chain carries TRBV19 and TRBJ2-1; 8 bases align to TRBD2. The CDR3 spans 16 residues. V was clipped by 9 bases and J by 1 base; unmatched bases: 11. The germline V gene has CDR1 LNHDA and CDR2 SQIVND (reference sequence). This CDR3 reads CASAHPAGVSYNEQFF. CDR3 bases: TGTGCCAGCGCCCATCCAGCGGGAGTATCCTACAATGAGCAGTTCTTC. Based on the CDR3 plus reference TRBV19 and TRBJ2-1, the full variable domain is DGGITQSPKYLFRKEGQNVTLSCEQNLNHDAMYWYRQDPGQGLRLIYYSQIVNDFQKGDIAEGYSVSREKKESFPLTVTSAQKNPTAFYLCASAHPAGVSYNEQFFGPGTRLTVL.

This clonotype was counted between two and nine times. V gene TRBV20-1 combines with J gene TRBJ1-2, with a tentative D call TRBD1 (6 bases). Germline V gives CDR1 DFQATT, CDR2 SNEGSKA (reference sequence). V shed 6 bases and J shed 0 bases, with 17 bases lying between them. The length of the CDR3 is 15 residues. CDR3 protein: CSAGGGSLANYGYTF. DNA for the CDR3: TGCAGTGCCGGGGGGGGCAGTTTAGCTAACTATGGCTACACCTTC.

The chain uses TRBV5-1 and TRBJ2-1, with TRBD2 as a possible D gene (5 bases). Germline V gene sequence: CDR1 SGHRS, CDR2 YFSETQ. The CDR3 is made up of 15 amino acids. Deletions cut 6 bases from V and 6 bases from J, with 19 bases between. The DNA for the CDR3 is TGCGCCAGCAATGCTCTTGCCGGAGGTCGCAATGAGCAGTTCTTC. It yields the protein CASNALAGGRNEQFF.

In its sample, this clonotype was seen once. The chain has TRBV7-2 and TRBJ1-5, with no clear D. The CDR3 consists of 14 residues. Germline CDR1 SGHTA, CDR2 FQGNSA. The germline V and J ends were trimmed by 4 bases and 3 bases, with 10 bases remaining between them. CDR3 nucleotides: TGTGCCAGCAGCTGCGCAGGCTTCAATCAGCCCCAGCATTTT. This gives the protein CASSCAGFNQPQHF. Based on the CDR3 plus reference TRBV7-2 and TRBJ1-5, the full variable domain is GAGVSQSPSNKVTEKGKDVELRCDPISGHTALYWYRQSLGQGLEFLIYFQGNSAPDKSGLPSDRFSAERTGGSVSTLTIQRTQQEDSAVYLCASSCAGFNQPQHFGDGTRLSIL.

The count of this clonotype is one. This chain connects TRBV18 to TRBJ1-1; D possibly corresponds to TRBD1 (5 bases). The germline CDR1 and CDR2 sequences are KGHSH and LQKENI. The CDR3 sequence is 14 residues long. The V and J ends lost 2 bases and 6 bases respectively, with 13 bases between them. The CDR3 loop is CASSPGRDLAEAFF. As DNA, the CDR3 is TGTGCCAGCTCACCAGGCCGGGACCTCGCTGAAGCTTTCTTT.

The V and J genes are TRBV3-1 and TRBJ2-4; D is perhaps TRBD2 (6 bases). Germline V gives CDR1 LGHDT, CDR2 YNNKEL (reference sequence). The CDR3 runs to 12 residues. V lost 4 bases and J lost 13, with 14 bases in between. The chain's CDR3 is CASSRLVNEQYF. The CDR3 DNA sequence: TGTGCCAGCAGCCGACTAGTGAATGAGCAGTACTTC.

The V call is TRBV20-1, the J call TRBJ1-2, with TRBD1 as a possible D gene (6 bases). Germline-derived CDR1 and CDR2 are DFQATT and SNEGSKA (reference sequence). This CDR3 region has 11 residues. CDR3 region: CSLDRSGGYTF. The CDR3, as DNA: TGCAGCCTAGACAGGAGCGGTGGCTACACCTTC.

The chain employs TRBV15 and TRBJ2-7; D unclear. Trimming took off 3 bases at V and 6 bases at J, with 9 bases between the two ends. The germline gives CDR1 LNHNV, CDR2 YYDKDF (reference sequence). CDR3 size: 12 residues. The CDR3 protein is CATSSLLGEQYF. CDR3 DNA sequence: TGTGCCACCAGCAGCCTTTTGGGCGAGCAGTACTTC.

The gene calls are TRBV24-1 and TRBJ2-3, with D unclear. Germline V gives CDR1 KGHDR, CDR2 SFDVKD. The V end lost 9 bases, the J end lost 1 base, and 10 bases lay between the germline ends. This CDR3 has 13 residues. CDR3 nucleotide sequence: TGTGCCACCTCTGGGGAAGGCACAGATACGCAGTATTTT. Amino acids: CATSGEGTDTQYF.

The V call is TRBV5-1, the J call TRBJ2-1, with 14 nucleotides matching TRBD2. CDR3 length: 18 residues. The V gene's germline CDR1 is SGHRS and CDR2 YFSETQ. The V gene end was trimmed by 3 bases and the J gene end by 8 bases; junction bases not matched to a gene: 13. This CDR3 is CASSSRSGLAGGGHEQFF. For the CDR3, the DNA is TGCGCCAGCAGCTCCCGTTCAGGACTAGCGGGAGGAGGGCATGAGCAGTTCTTC. Complete variable domain (other parts from reference TRBV5-1 and TRBJ2-1): KAGVTQTPRYLIKTRGQQVTLSCSPISGHRSVSWYQQTPGQGLQFLFEYFSETQRNKGNFPGRFSGRQFSNSRSEMNVSTLELGDSALYLCASSSRSGLAGGGHEQFFGPGTRLTVL.

The chain employs TRBV5-1 and TRBJ2-1; D is ambiguous. The CDR3 totals 13 residues. V was pared by 1 base and J by 10 bases, with 12 bases between. Per the germline V gene, CDR1 is SGHRS and CDR2 is YFSETQ. The CDR3 DNA follows: TGCGCCAGCAGCTTGACCCCCGGTAAGGAGCAGTTCTTC. Encoded protein: CASSLTPGKEQFF.

This clonotype has more than one count but fewer than ten. This rearrangement joins TRBV4-3 to TRBJ1-2, with D uncertain. This CDR3 spans 15 amino acids. Germline V lookup: CDR1 LGHNA, CDR2 YSLEER. V was clipped by 0 bases and J by 3 bases, with 11 bases between them. The CDR3 region has the DNA TGCGCCAGCAGCCAAGATTGGACGTCCCACTATGGCTACACCTTC. As protein: CASSQDWTSHYGYTF.

This clonotype has only a few counts. Since a much larger clone is just one base distant, this may be a read error. The CDR3 protein is CASSWRRGFYEQYF. The CDR3 DNA reads as TGTGCCAGCAGCTGGAGGCGGGGGTTCTACGAGCAGTACTTC. This chain connects TRBV7-2 to TRBJ2-7, with 7 bases fitting TRBD2. The CDR3 runs 14 residues. The germline gives CDR1 SGHTA, CDR2 FQGNSA. After removal of 4 bases from V and 3 bases from J, the junction contained 6 bases not matched to a gene. Combining the CDR3 with reference TRBV7-2 and TRBJ2-7 gives the whole variable domain GAGVSQSPSNKVTEKGKDVELRCDPISGHTALYWYRQSLGQGLEFLIYFQGNSAPDKSGLPSDRFSAERTGGSVSTLTIQRTQQEDSAVYLCASSWRRGFYEQYFGPGTRLTVT.